These T cell receptor beta chains were read from a single sample in a study of blood T cell repertoires in COVID-19. Profiling relied on immunoSEQ multiplex PCR, and the TCRdb table lists in-frame clones only, not all of them. The profile shows roughly 250,000 clones, approximately 86% of them singletons. Sequenced material: peripheral blood. The origin of the receptors is a man aged 55 to 70 who had recovered from COVID-19. Each CDR3 is given with its conserved first and last residue. The D gene is left open where the match is weak.

TRBV6-5	TRBJ1-2	13	.	CASMRGGNYGYTF	TGTGCCAGCATGAGGGGGGGCAACTATGGCTACACCTTC
TRBV19	TRBJ1-4	13	.	CASSTSTNEKLFF	TGTGCCAGTAGTACCTCAACTAATGAAAAACTGTTTTTT
TRBV2	TRBJ2-3	12	.	CASKGGTDTQYF	TGTGCCAGCAAGGGAGGCACAGATACGCAGTATTTT
TRBV10-3	TRBJ1-1	14	TRBD1	CAISRTGGDTEAFF	TGTGCCATCAGTCGGACAGGGGGGGACACTGAAGCTTTCTTT
TRBV30	TRBJ1-4	13	.	CAWSVRLTAMVFF	TGTGCCTGGAGTGTACGGTTGACAGCGATGGTGTTTTTT
TRBV19	TRBJ1-5	14	TRBD1	CASSLDRAGQPQHF	TGTGCCAGTTCCCTCGACAGGGCTGGTCAGCCCCAGCATTTT
TRBV28	TRBJ2-7	16	TRBD2	CASSLWGAGISYEQYF	TGTGCCAGCAGTTTATGGGGAGCGGGGATCTCCTACGAGCAGTACTTC
TRBV24-1	TRBJ2-5	13	.	CATSVQGQETQYF	TGTGCCACCAGTGTTCAGGGCCAAGAGACCCAGTACTTC
TRBV19	TRBJ1-6	16	TRBD1	CASSPDSGTGWSPLHF	TGTGCCAGTAGCCCGGATTCCGGGACAGGGTGGTCACCCCTCCACTTT
TRBV3-1/TRBV3-2	TRBJ2-7	11	.	CASSDRNEQYF	TGTGCCAGCAGTGACAGAAACGAGCAGTACTTC
TRBV11-3	TRBJ1-6	16	TRBD1	CASSSTCGTGYSPLHF	TGTGCCAGCAGCTCCACGTGCGGGACAGGGTATTCACCCCTCCACTTT
TRBV2	TRBJ2-2	16	.	CASSKAAGQNTGELFF	TGTGCCAGCAGTAAGGCCGCGGGGCAGAACACCGGGGAGCTGTTTTTT
TRBV10-3	TRBJ2-2	16	.	CAISESIGGLIGELFF	TGTGCCATCAGTGAGTCGATCGGGGGGCTGATCGGGGAGCTGTTTTTT
TRBV18	TRBJ2-3	16	TRBD1	CASSPGDRVHPDTQYF	TGTGCCAGCTCACCGGGGGACAGGGTACATCCAGATACGCAGTATTTT
TRBV11-2	TRBJ1-1	13	.	CASSLRTNTEAFF	TGTGCCAGCAGCCTCCGGACTAACACTGAAGCTTTCTTT